This T cell receptor beta chain derives from a study of cytomegalovirus exposure and HLA in healthy donors. Study context: Some 85 million unique TCRs, all from HLA-typed donors, were included in an early release of the data. Broader study findings: In an earlier analysis, productive rearrangement rates for most beta V segments clustered near 87% or 30%. The study labeled about 160 TCR beta chains cytomegalovirus-associated. Most TCR sequences were uncommon, yet certain public TCRs appeared in many donors.

As concerns this clone: Its antigen is still unknown.

With 2 bases removed from V and 4 bases from J, the gap between germline ends came to 12 bases. The CDR3 is 15 residues long. From germline, CDR1 is MDHEN and CDR2 SYDVKM. Primers included in the PCR were 60 Vbeta and 13 Jbeta primers. Assay used: immunoSEQ multiplex PCR; TCRdb lists only in-frame clones, some missing. The sample carries under 200,000 clones, roughly 80% recorded once. The material sequenced was PBMCs. The TCR comes from a boy younger than 10 in good health and CMV-seronegative. This rearrangement joins TRBV28 to TRBJ1-3; D is ambiguous. The CDR3 region is CASSLHRSRGNTIYF. CDR3 DNA: TGTGCCAGCAGTTTACATAGATCGAGAGGAAACACCATATATTTT.